The 21 T cell receptor beta chains listed next were all sequenced from one sample in a study of cytomegalovirus exposure and HLA in healthy donors. The study ran its PCR with 60 Vbeta and 13 Jbeta primers. The assay was immunoSEQ multiplex PCR, and TCRdb's table has in-frame clones only and misses some. The sample includes approximately 190,000 clones, 80% of them seen just once. Sequenced: PBMCs. These receptors all stem from a middle-aged man in good health and CMV-seropositive.

V usage is TRBV4-2 and J usage is TRBJ2-7, with TRBD1 matching over 7 bases. V was clipped by 6 bases and J by 4 bases; unmatched bases: 6. The germline V gene has CDR1 LGHNA and CDR2 YNFKEQ. The CDR3 runs 13 residues. For the CDR3, the DNA is TGTGCCAGCAGGCGACAGGGACGGTACGAGCAGTACTTC. Residues: CASRRQGRYEQYF.

The V call is TRBV7-8, the J call TRBJ1-2, with D tentatively TRBD1 (5 bases). Germline values: CDR1 SGHVS, CDR2 FQNEAQ. The CDR3 is made up of 13 amino acids. The V end lost 5 bases, the J end lost 4 bases, and 11 bases lay between the germline ends. The CDR3 DNA follows: TGTGCCAGCAGCCCCAGGGTTGGCTATGGCTACACCTTC. It is translated as CASSPRVGYGYTF.

The chain couples TRBV27 to TRBJ2-7; 12 nucleotides line up with TRBD1. Germline V CDR1 and CDR2: MNHEY, SMNVEV (reference sequence). With V trimmed by 5 bases and J by 5 bases, 7 bases remained unmatched. The CDR3 covers 15 residues. As DNA, the CDR3 is TGTGCCAGCAGTGCGGGGACAGGGGGCCGGAACGAGCAGTACTTC. Residues: CASSAGTGGRNEQYF.

This chain links TRBV4-1 with TRBJ1-4, with D hard to call. Germline V gives CDR1 MGHRA, CDR2 YSYEKL. The V end was cut by 0 bases, the J end by 0 bases, with 8 bases between. This CDR3 has 16 amino acids. Here the CDR3 reads CASSQDSSATNEKLFF. The CDR3 DNA sequence: TGCGCCAGCAGCCAAGACTCCTCTGCAACTAATGAAAAACTGTTTTTT.

V and J are TRBV4-1 and TRBJ1-2; a weak D match, TRBD1 (6 bases). Trimming shortened V by 0 bases and J by 5 bases, and 13 bases separated the two germline ends. The length of the CDR3 is 15 residues. Looked up from germline, CDR1 is MGHRA and CDR2 is YSYEKL. DNA for the CDR3: TGCGCCAGCAGCCAAGAACGGGGGGCGCATTATGGCTACACCTTC. This sequence encodes CASSQERGAHYGYTF.

This clone was detected only once. CDR3 sequence reads: CASSQDRTRGQTYGYTF. The CDR3 DNA reads as TGTGCCAGCAGCCAAGATCGGACCCGGGGACAGACCTATGGCTACACCTTC. The chain joins TRBV4-2 to TRBJ1-2; 7 nucleotides line up with TRBD1. The CDR3 runs 17 residues. Germline CDR1 is LGHNA and CDR2 is YNFKEQ. With 0 bases clipped from V and 4 bases from J, the junction kept 11 bases outside the gene matches.

The V and J genes are TRBV10-3 and TRBJ2-3; TRBD2 agrees at 12 bases. Losses at the gene ends were 5 bases for V and 6 bases for J; bases not matched to a gene: 6. The length of the CDR3 is 15 residues. Germline loops: CDR1 ENHRY, CDR2 SYGVKD. The CDR3 coding sequence is TGTGCCATCAGTCAACTAGCGGGGGGCGCCGATACGCAGTATTTT. Translating gives CAISQLAGGADTQYF.

This sequence joins TRBV7-2 and TRBJ2-7; tentative D call: TRBD2 (6 bases). The germline gives CDR1 SGHTA, CDR2 FQGNSA. V was pared by 5 bases and J by 0 bases, with 8 bases between. This CDR3 spans 13 amino acids. CDR3 nucleotide sequence: TGTGCCAGCAGCCGGGGGAGCTCCTACGAGCAGTACTTC. It is translated as CASSRGSSYEQYF. The entire variable domain, with the rest obtained from reference TRBV7-2 and TRBJ2-7, is as follows: GAGVSQSPSNKVTEKGKDVELRCDPISGHTALYWYRQSLGQGLEFLIYFQGNSAPDKSGLPSDRFSAERTGGSVSTLTIQRTQQEDSAVYLCASSRGSSYEQYFGPGTRLTVT.

The genes are TRBV19 and TRBJ2-4; TRBD1 aligns across 9 bases. With 7 bases clipped from V and 5 bases from J, the junction kept 12 bases outside the gene matches. Looked up from germline, CDR1 is LNHDA and CDR2 is SQIVND (reference sequence). This CDR3 has 16 residues. The CDR3 DNA reads as TGTGCCAGTAACCCCTCCCAACAGGGGGCGCAAAACATTCAGTACTTC. The encoded protein is CASNPSQQGAQNIQYF.

This clone was observed a single time. V usage is TRBV9 and J usage is TRBJ2-3; D possibly corresponds to TRBD2 (7 bases). The V and J ends lost 3 bases and 7 bases respectively, with 21 bases between them. Germline assignment: CDR1 SGDLS and CDR2 YYNGEE. The CDR3 totals 16 residues. Here the CDR3 reads CASSDGTTRGPYTQYF. As DNA, the CDR3 is TGTGCCAGCAGCGACGGGACTACCAGGGGCCCCTATACGCAGTATTTT.

This clone was counted between two and nine times. The V gene is TRBV5-1, the J gene TRBJ2-3; 14 positions agree with TRBD2. V shed 4 bases and J 5 bases; nucleotides not matched to a gene: 9. The germline gives CDR1 SGHRS, CDR2 YFSETQ. The CDR3 has 17 amino acids. CDR3 residues: CASSLTGTSGGGDTQYF. The CDR3 DNA reads TGCGCCAGCAGCCTTACCGGGACTAGCGGGGGTGGAGATACGCAGTATTTT.

The chain joins TRBV15 to TRBJ2-3; 10 nucleotides line up with TRBD2. V was pared by 0 bases and J by 10 bases, with 7 bases of the junction left unmatched. CDR1 and CDR2 (germline): LNHNV, YYDKDF (reference sequence). There are 15 residues in the CDR3. The CDR3 bases are TGTGCCACCAGCAGAGATACGGGCCTAGCGGGGGCGCAGTATTTT. It is translated as CATSRDTGLAGAQYF.

The rearrangement uses TRBV30 and TRBJ1-5, with a possible D match to TRBD1 (5 bases). The V end lost 6 bases, the J end lost 7 bases, and 16 bases lay between the germline ends. The CDR3 has 13 residues. Germline V gene data show CDR1 as GTSNPN and CDR2 as SVGIG (reference sequence). The CDR3 DNA reads TGTGCCTGTTGGGGGGGGACGGGGCAGCCCCAGCATTTT. Translated, it gives CACWGGTGQPQHF.

V and J are TRBV5-6 and TRBJ2-5, with 7 bases aligning to TRBD2. CDR3 length equals 14 residues. The V and J ends lost 4 bases and 1 base, in that order; junction bases with no gene match: 4. Per germline, CDR1 SGHDT and CDR2 YYEEEE. The chain's CDR3 is CASSAGTTQETQYF. CDR3 nucleotide sequence: TGTGCCAGCAGCGCCGGGACTACCCAAGAGACCCAGTACTTC.

The chain carries TRBV11-2 and TRBJ2-5; D might be TRBD1 (5 bases). The length of the CDR3 is 14 residues. Germline lookup yields CDR1 SGHAT and CDR2 FQNNGV. V lost 5 bases to trimming and J lost 5 bases, with 15 bases between them. The CDR3 is CASSPLRGRETQYF. DNA of the CDR3: TGTGCCAGCAGCCCGCTTAGGGGCCGGGAGACCCAGTACTTC.

V usage is TRBV5-1 and J usage is TRBJ1-3; D unclear. Germline CDR1 reads SGHRS; CDR2 reads YFSETQ. CDR3 length: 16 amino acids. V was cut by 3 bases and J by 0 bases, with 13 bases left in between. The CDR3 region has the DNA TGCGCCAGCAGCTCCGAGAGCGTAGGCTCTGGAAACACCATATATTTT. Its translation: CASSSESVGSGNTIYF. The full variable domain, in which reference TRBV5-1 and TRBJ1-3 provide the parts outside the CDR3, is KAGVTQTPRYLIKTRGQQVTLSCSPISGHRSVSWYQQTPGQGLQFLFEYFSETQRNKGNFPGRFSGRQFSNSRSEMNVSTLELGDSALYLCASSSESVGSGNTIYFGEGSWLTVV.

The chain couples TRBV13 to TRBJ2-7, with a possible D match to TRBD2 (5 bases). The V and J ends lost 0 bases and 2 bases respectively, with 11 bases between them. Germline loops: CDR1 PRHDT, CDR2 FYEKMQ (reference sequence). CDR3 length equals 15 residues. CDR3 sequence (DNA): TGTGCCAGCAGCTTAGGCCCGGGGTCCACCTACGAGCAGTACTTC. It codes for CASSLGPGSTYEQYF.

This chain joins TRBV5-4 and TRBJ1-5, with 7 bases identical to TRBD1. Per the germline V gene, CDR1 is SGHNT and CDR2 is YYREEE (reference sequence). The CDR3 is 14 amino acids. V lost 4 bases, J lost 3 bases, and 4 bases stayed unmatched. DNA for the CDR3: TGTGCCAGCAGCGTACAGGGGCACAATCAGCCCCAGCATTTT. Its translation is CASSVQGHNQPQHF.

The CDR3 reads CASSPAGDGYTF. CDR3 DNA: TGTGCCAGCTCGCCCGCGGGGGATGGCTACACCTTC. The chain carries TRBV18 and TRBJ1-2; weak D call: TRBD1 (5 bases). V lost 6 bases to trimming and J lost 6 bases, with 11 bases between them. CDR3 length equals 12 residues. Germline CDR1 reads KGHSH; CDR2 reads LQKENI.

The chain recombines TRBV11-3 with TRBJ2-1; D perhaps matches TRBD1 (6 bases). In germline, CDR1 is SGHNT, CDR2 YENEEA. V was pared by 5 bases and J by 0 bases, with 17 bases between. CDR3 length: 17 residues. The CDR3 DNA reads as TGTGCCAGCAGCAAGGGCGCCGGGACACTCTCCTACAATGAGCAGTTCTTC. Translated, it gives CASSKGAGTLSYNEQFF.

The gene calls are TRBV30 and TRBJ1-5; D is unresolved. The CDR3 extends over 13 amino acids. Trimming cost V 2 bases and J 3 bases, with 8 bases left between them. From germline, CDR1 is GTSNPN and CDR2 SVGIG (reference sequence). The CDR3 is CAWSPGPNQPQHF. The CDR3 DNA follows: TGTGCCTGGAGTCCAGGCCCCAATCAGCCCCAGCATTTT. Using reference TRBV30 and TRBJ1-5 for the parts outside the CDR3, the full variable domain is SQTIHQWPATLVQPVGSPLSLECTVEGTSNPNLYWYRQAAGRGLQLLFYSVGIGQISSEVPQNLSASRPQDRQFILSSKKLLLSDSGFYLCAWSPGPNQPQHFGDGTRLSIL.